This TCR beta chain is drawn from a study of shared clonotypes between healthy human individuals. CD45RO-negative, CCR7-selected cells formed the naive CD8 fraction, which excluded terminally differentiated effector memory CD45RA+ cells. Study results and caveats: The study sampled only blood, and tissue repertoires likely differ. Naive subsets generally had larger estimated richness than memory subsets. Of the naive CD4 clonotypes, around 5% were shared across a handful of donors.

For each subset, genomic DNA was distributed in equal portions over several immunoSEQ plates. This table comes from immunoSEQ multiplex PCR, and its TCRdb copy is limited to in-frame clones, with some not included. The sample holds under 1 million clones, approximately 96% seen once. Regarding this clone: No antigen is known for it.

The CDR3 has 11 residues. V gave up 7 bases and J gave up 6 bases; unmatched junction bases: 6. Germline-derived CDR1 and CDR2 are SQVTM and ANQGSEA. The source material was naive CD8+ T cells sorted from blood. The chain has TRBV29-1 and TRBJ2-7; 7 positions match TRBD1. This TCR was sampled from a man aged 25-40 years in good health. Written as DNA, the CDR3 is TGCAGCGCAGAACAGGGGTCCGAGCAGTACTTC. It codes for CSAEQGSEQYF.